The clone carrying this T cell receptor (beta chain) showed up just a few times. Its antigen is unidentified. The use of genomic DNA as template underpinned the TCR beta VDJ and CDR3 profiling. TCRdb reprocessed the reads with MiXCR, giving one entry per CDR3 protein. The sample yields approximately 180,000 distinct CDR3 sequences, roughly 48% seen once. In patients chosen for sequencing, flow cytometry had shown CD8+CD57+ cell expansion. These data come from a study of CD8+CD57+ T cells in acquired aplastic anemia. Study overall: Sorted CD4+ and CD8+ cells yielded around 3.2 ug of DNA on average. Study findings and constraints: Patients did not significantly differ from controls in CD8+ Simpson's diversity.

This CDR3 spans 15 amino acids. Germline V CDR1 and CDR2: DFQATT, SNEGSKA (reference sequence). The V gene lost 3 bases and the J gene lost 4 bases, with 19 bases spanning the gap. The origin of this receptor is a human donor with aplastic anemia. The source material was sorted CD4+, CD8+, or CD8+CD57+ T cells (not recorded which) from PBMCs. The rearrangement links TRBV20-1 to TRBJ2-7; D tentatively reads TRBD1 or TRBD2 (5 bases each). As DNA, the CDR3 is TGCAGTGCTAGGCCCCCCGAGGGCAGGGCGTACGAGCAGTACTTC. Protein sequence: CSARPPEGRAYEQYF.